This is a list of T cell receptor beta chains from one sample in a study of early stage breast cancer tumors. TCRdb keeps only in-frame clones here, not all; method: immunoSEQ multiplex PCR. The sample has about 29,000 clones, approximately 84% seen once; the top ten hold 9% to 9.5%. The sequenced sample consisted of blood. The receptors stem from a person aged 45 to 60 with breast cancer. The CDR3 runs from the conserved cysteine through the conserved F or W. D genes are given only for firm matches. Size tells how often a clone was seen (once, few, many) or the class of an expanded clone, and some rows leave it out.

abundance	v_gene	j_gene	d_gene	CDR3nt	CDR3aa
NA	TRBV7-6	TRBJ2-5	NA	TGTGCCAGCAGCTTAGCCCCGGGACTGATGAAAGAGACCCAGTACTTC	CASSLAPGLMKETQYF
NA	TRBV18	TRBJ2-1	NA	TGTGCCAGCTCACGAAGCACGGCAAGCTCCTACAATGAGCAGTTCTTC	CASSRSTASSYNEQFF
NA	TRBV30	TRBJ2-1	NA	TGTGCCTGGAGCTTGACATACCCCTCCTACAATGAGCAGTTCTTC	CAWSLTYPSYNEQFF
NA	TRBV19	TRBJ2-7	NA	TGTGCCAGTAGTATAGGGGCGACTATAGAGGCCGGGTTGATGTACGAGCAGTACTTC	CASSIGATIEAGLMYEQYF
NA	TRBV6-5	TRBJ2-4	TRBD1	TGTGCCAGCAGCAGAGACAGGGATACCAAAAACATTCAGTACTTC	CASSRDRDTKNIQYF
NA	TRBV18	TRBJ1-1	TRBD1	TGTGCCAGCTCAGGCGACAGGGGGACGAACACTGAAGCTTTCTTT	CASSGDRGTNTEAFF
once	TRBV6-1	TRBJ2-3	NA	TGTGCCAGCAGTGAAAGGGACACGTACACAGATACGCAGTATTTT	CASSERDTYTDTQYF
NA	TRBV10-3	TRBJ1-6	NA	TGTGCCATCAGCTCCGACAGTAATAATTCACCCCTCCACTTT	CAISSDSNNSPLHF
NA	TRBV10-3	TRBJ2-5	TRBD2	TGTGCCATCAGCGGAGAGACTAGCGGGAGTCTAGAGACCCAGTACTTC	CAISGETSGSLETQYF
NA	TRBV4-2	TRBJ2-3	TRBD1	TGTGCCAGCAGCCAAGAGGACAGGGGTCGTTTCACAGATACGCAGTATTTT	CASSQEDRGRFTDTQYF
NA	TRBV10-1	TRBJ2-3	TRBD1	TGCGCCAGCAGTGAGTCCCGGGACAGGGGGGGCACAGATACGCAGTATTTT	CASSESRDRGGTDTQYF
NA	TRBV19	TRBJ1-2	NA	TGTGCCAGTAGTATAGTGGTGATTCACCCCCGGGGCTACACCTTC	CASSIVVIHPRGYTF
NA	TRBV19	TRBJ2-5	TRBD1	TGTGCCAGTAGTATGGGCCCACCACAGGGGGCGGGGGAGACCCAGTACTTC	CASSMGPPQGAGETQYF
NA	TRBV11-2	TRBJ2-1	TRBD2	TGTGCCAGCAGCTTAGATTATAGCGGGACTTTTTCCGAGCAGTTCTTC	CASSLDYSGTFSEQFF
NA	TRBV5-5	TRBJ2-7	NA	TGTGCCAGCAACCCACTACCTCCAAAGGACGAGCAGTACTTC	CASNPLPPKDEQYF
NA	TRBV7-9	TRBJ2-3	NA	TGTGCCAGCAGCAGCAGAGATCACAGAGCGACTAGCACAGATACGCAGTATTTT	CASSSRDHRATSTDTQYF
NA	TRBV9	TRBJ2-7	NA	TGTGCCAGCAGCGTAAATTCAGGGGCATCCTACGAGCAGTACTTC	CASSVNSGASYEQYF
NA	TRBV20-1	TRBJ1-2	NA	TGCAGTGCTGGCAGGGGCTACACCTTC	CSAGRGYTF
NA	TRBV5-4	TRBJ2-2	NA	TGTGCCAGCAGCTTTCAGGCTTCGAACACCGGGGAGCTGTTTTTT	CASSFQASNTGELFF
NA	TRBV7-2	TRBJ1-3	NA	TGTGCCAGCCGACCGGGACACTCTCCCGACACCATATATTTT	CASRPGHSPDTIYF
once	TRBV9	TRBJ1-3	NA	TGTGCCAGCAGCGATCTGGGCGGTGGAAACACCATATATTTT	CASSDLGGGNTIYF
NA	TRBV7-6	TRBJ2-3	TRBD2	TGTGCCAGCAGCGGAAATAGCGGGGGGCCCACAGATACGCAGTATTTT	CASSGNSGGPTDTQYF
large	TRBV18	TRBJ1-1	TRBD1	TGTGCCAGCTCCCTGACAGGGGACACTGAAGCTTTCTTT	CASSLTGDTEAFF
NA	TRBV28	TRBJ2-1	NA	TGTGCCAGCGGTAGGCGGGTTAGTTACCGCAATGAGCAGTTCTTC	CASGRRVSYRNEQFF
once	TRBV11-2	TRBJ2-5	TRBD2	TGTGCCAGCAGCTCGGGGACTAGCGGAACTGGGGAGACCCAGTACTTC	CASSSGTSGTGETQYF
NA	TRBV7-2	TRBJ2-7	NA	TGTGCCAGCAGCTTATCCACCTACGAGCAGTACTTC	CASSLSTYEQYF
NA	TRBV6-1	TRBJ1-2	NA	TGTGCCAGCAGTGAAGGTGGCGTCTATGGCTACACCTTC	CASSEGGVYGYTF
NA	TRBV27	TRBJ2-3	TRBD2	TGTGCCAGCAGCATAACTAGCGGGGGTCAATTAGATACGCAGTATTTT	CASSITSGGQLDTQYF
NA	TRBV14	TRBJ2-3	NA	TGTGCCAGCAGCCATGTGGACGCCCTGGATACGCAGTATTTT	CASSHVDALDTQYF
NA	TRBV5-3	TRBJ2-3	TRBD2	TGTGCCAGAAGCTTGGCTCGCGGGGGGGGGACAGATACGCAGTATTTT	CARSLARGGGTDTQYF
NA	TRBV4-3	TRBJ2-1	TRBD2	TGCGCCAGCAGCCAAGTGTTTAGCGGGAGCGTCAATGAGCAGTTCTTC	CASSQVFSGSVNEQFF
NA	TRBV5-4	TRBJ2-2	TRBD1	TGTGCCAGCAGCAGAGGGGGCTGGGGCGGGGAGCTGTTTTTT	CASSRGGWGGELFF
once	TRBV15	TRBJ2-7	NA	TGTGCCACCAGCAGATCCAAAACCAACTCCTACGAGCAGTACTTC	CATSRSKTNSYEQYF
NA	TRBV5-4	TRBJ1-1	NA	TGTGCCAGCAGCTTGGAGGCAGGGAGGACTGAAGCTTTCTTT	CASSLEAGRTEAFF
NA	TRBV7-9	TRBJ1-4	TRBD1	TGTGCCAGCAGACGAGCGGGGACAGATGAAAAACTGTTTTTT	CASRRAGTDEKLFF
NA	TRBV5-4	TRBJ1-2	NA	TGTGCCAGCAGCAAGGGAGGCGGCGAGGGAGAGGGCTACACCTTC	CASSKGGGEGEGYTF
few	TRBV5-1	TRBJ1-1	NA	TGCGCCAGCAGAGGGGGCACTGAAGCTTTCTTT	CASRGGTEAFF
once	TRBV5-4	TRBJ2-3	NA	TGTGCCAGCAGCTTGACAGGCCTCACAGATACGCAGTATTTT	CASSLTGLTDTQYF
NA	TRBV4-1	TRBJ1-2	NA	TGCGCCAGCAGCCAAAAGGGGGGCGCGGGTTACACCTTC	CASSQKGGAGYTF
NA	TRBV18	TRBJ1-1	TRBD1	TGTGCCAGCTCACCATTACGACAGGGCGGAGGTGACACTGAAGCTTTCTTT	CASSPLRQGGGDTEAFF
few	TRBV19	TRBJ1-5	NA	TGTGCCAGTAGTCGGGGAGTTGGGGGTCAGCCCCAGCATTTT	CASSRGVGGQPQHF
NA	TRBV27	TRBJ1-5	NA	TGTGCCAGCAGTCCCCGGGACACAAATCAGCCCCAGCATTTT	CASSPRDTNQPQHF
few	TRBV29-1	TRBJ2-7	NA	TGCAGCGCCTCAGACGGGACCTACGAGCAGTACTTC	CSASDGTYEQYF
NA	TRBV11-2	TRBJ2-1	NA	TGTGCCAGCAGCCCTTCTAGCTCCAATGAGCAGTTCTTC	CASSPSSSNEQFF
NA	TRBV27	TRBJ2-7	NA	TGTGCCAGCAGTTCAGGGGACCAATCCTACGAGCAGTACTTC	CASSSGDQSYEQYF
NA	TRBV2	TRBJ2-7	TRBD2	TGTGCCAGCAGTGACCTGATGGACAGGGTGGGACTAGCGGAGTACTACGAGCAGTACTTC	CASSDLMDRVGLAEYYEQYF